Listed here are 8 T cell receptor beta chains from one sample, sequenced in a study of cytomegalovirus exposure and HLA in healthy donors. A multiplex PCR was run with 60 Vbeta primers and 13 Jbeta primers. Clones were read by immunoSEQ multiplex PCR, and TCRdb kept only the in-frame ones, dropping some. The sample carries over 150,000 clones, about four fifths recorded once. Sequenced: PBMCs. The receptors were sampled from a woman in her thirties in good health and CMV-seropositive.

About this clone: Other DNA sequences in the same sample also yield this CDR3. This chain uses TRBV19 with TRBJ2-7, with 8 bases lining up with TRBD1. The CDR3 runs 14 residues. V lost 5 bases to trimming and J lost 0 bases; unmatched junction nucleotides: 3. The germline CDR1 and CDR2 sequences are LNHDA and SQIVND (reference sequence). The CDR3 here is CASSRQGSSYEQYF. The CDR3 nucleotides read TGTGCCAGTAGTCGACAGGGGAGCTCCTACGAGCAGTACTTC.

The chain joins TRBV18 to TRBJ1-5; TRBD1 aligns across 12 bases. The V segment lost 6 bases and the J segment 6 bases; nucleotides outside the gene matches: 6. This CDR3 spans 15 amino acids. Germline V lookup: CDR1 KGHSH, CDR2 LQKENI. The DNA of the CDR3 is TGTGCCAGCTCCGCGGGGACAGGGGGCGGTCAGCCCCAGCATTTT. Protein: CASSAGTGGGQPQHF.

Only a few counts were recorded for this clone. This chain connects TRBV5-1 to TRBJ2-2; 7 bases agree with TRBD1. The ends lost 6 bases at V and 0 bases at J; junction bases unmatched: 5. The V gene's germline CDR1 is SGHRS and CDR2 YFSETQ. The CDR3 has 15 amino acids. CDR3 nucleotides: TGCGCCAGCACGAGACAGGGTTCGAACACCGGGGAGCTGTTTTTT. Translating it yields CASTRQGSNTGELFF.

This clone was seen a handful of times. The chain has TRBV7-9 and TRBJ1-4, with 7 bases matching TRBD1. The CDR3 runs 16 residues. J lost 8 bases, V lost 2 bases, and 11 bases had no gene match. Germline V CDR1 and CDR2: SEHNR, FQNEAQ (reference sequence). CDR3 coding DNA: TGTGCCAGCAGCTTACAACACCTTGACAGGGAAGAAAAACTGTTTTTT. This sequence encodes CASSLQHLDREEKLFF. Using reference TRBV7-9 and TRBJ1-4 for the parts outside the CDR3, the full variable domain is DTGVSQNPRHKITKRGQNVTFRCDPISEHNRLYWYRQTLGQGPEFLTYFQNEAQLEKSRLLSDRFSAERPKGSFSTLEIQRTEQGDSAMYLCASSLQHLDREEKLFFGSGTQLSVL.

V and J are TRBV5-4 and TRBJ2-5; TRBD1 aligns across 8 bases. Germline assignment: CDR1 SGHNT and CDR2 YYREEE (reference sequence). Trimming cost V 0 bases and J 5 bases; bases outside gene matches: 9. The length of the CDR3 is 16 residues. The CDR3 loop is CASSLGGTGGGETQYF. For the CDR3, the DNA is TGTGCCAGCAGCTTGGGTGGTACAGGGGGTGGTGAGACCCAGTACTTC.

This clone appeared a single time. The chain carries TRBV7-9 and TRBJ2-5; TRBD1 aligns across 8 bases. The length of the CDR3 is 13 residues. Germline assignment: CDR1 SEHNR and CDR2 FQNEAQ (reference sequence). V lost 4 bases to trimming and J lost 8 bases; unmatched junction nucleotides: 6. The CDR3 sequence is CASSSQGVGTQYF. The CDR3 region has the DNA TGTGCCAGCAGCTCACAGGGGGTCGGAACCCAGTACTTC.

In this sample, this clone turned up a few times. The V gene is TRBV6-7, the J gene TRBJ1-5; D ambiguous. TRBV6-7 is marked as an open reading frame, function uncertain. The CDR3 is made up of 16 amino acids. Trimming removed 5 bases from V and 0 bases from J, with 14 bases in between. The CDR3 spells CASSPRQRPSNQPQHF. CDR3 in DNA: TGTGCCAGCAGTCCCCGACAAAGGCCTAGCAATCAGCCCCAGCATTTT.

The chain is built from TRBV4-3 and TRBJ2-1, with TRBD2 as a possible D gene (7 bases). The CDR3 length is 13 residues. CDR1 and CDR2 (germline): LGHNA, YSLEER. Deletions cut 5 bases from V and 9 bases from J, with 14 bases between. The CDR3 DNA follows: TGCGCCAGCAGCAGAGGGGGGGCTAGTGAGCAGTTCTTC. Protein: CASSRGGASEQFF.